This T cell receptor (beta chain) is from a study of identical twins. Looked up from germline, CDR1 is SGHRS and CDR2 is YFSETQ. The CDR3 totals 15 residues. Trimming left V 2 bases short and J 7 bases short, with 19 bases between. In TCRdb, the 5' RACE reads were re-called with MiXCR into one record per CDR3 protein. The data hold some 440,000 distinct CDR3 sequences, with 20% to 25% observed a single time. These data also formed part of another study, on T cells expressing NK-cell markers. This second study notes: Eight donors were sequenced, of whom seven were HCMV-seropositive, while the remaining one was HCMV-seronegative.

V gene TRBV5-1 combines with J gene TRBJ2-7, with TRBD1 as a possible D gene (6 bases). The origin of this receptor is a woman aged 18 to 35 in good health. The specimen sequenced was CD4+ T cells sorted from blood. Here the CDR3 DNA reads TGCGCCAGCAGCTTTCTAGGGACGGCGCAGGGGGAGCAGTACTTC. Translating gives CASSFLGTAQGEQYF.